These 3 T cell receptor beta chains came from one sample sequenced in a study of T cells in Graves' hyperthyroidism and ophthalmopathy. Researchers amplified the TCR beta CDR3 regions from RNA transcripts. Initially, a first-round RT-PCR of the TCR CDR3 employed the HTBI primer set. In TCRdb, the multiplex PCR reads were re-called with MiXCR into one record per CDR3 protein. The table has about 520,000 distinct CDR3 sequences, approximately 25% seen once; the top ten hold over 9%. The sample was blood. These receptor sequences come from a woman aged 30 to 39 with Graves' ophthalmopathy.

This clonotype was observed many times. J is TRBJ1-1 and V is TRBV20-1, with D maybe TRBD1 (5 bases). From germline, CDR1 is DFQATT and CDR2 SNEGSKA (reference sequence). The length of the CDR3 is 11 residues. The V and J ends lost 4 bases and 6 bases respectively, with 9 bases between them. The CDR3 nucleotides are TGCAGTGCTACGGGGCGTGCTGAAGCTTTCTTT. It translates to CSATGRAEAFF.

This clonotype was counted a few times. The chain joins TRBV11-1 to TRBJ2-6; maybe TRBD2 (5 bases). V lost 8 bases to trimming and J lost 0 bases, with 14 bases between them. The germline CDR1 and CDR2 sequences are SGHAT and FQDESV (reference sequence). The CDR3 covers 16 residues. This CDR3 is CASDRAASSGANVLTF. For the CDR3, the DNA is TGTGCCAGCGATCGAGCGGCGAGCTCTGGGGCCAACGTCCTGACTTTC.

This clonotype was seen at least ten times. V is TRBV7-3 and J is TRBJ1-2; D gene unclear. CDR1 and CDR2 from the germline V gene are SGHTA and FQGTGA. Trimming pared 3 bases from V and 2 bases from J, leaving 7 bases between. This CDR3 is 13 amino acids long. In nucleotides, the CDR3 is TGTGCCAGCAGCTTCGACCTCAACTATGGCTACACCTTC. This gives the protein CASSFDLNYGYTF.